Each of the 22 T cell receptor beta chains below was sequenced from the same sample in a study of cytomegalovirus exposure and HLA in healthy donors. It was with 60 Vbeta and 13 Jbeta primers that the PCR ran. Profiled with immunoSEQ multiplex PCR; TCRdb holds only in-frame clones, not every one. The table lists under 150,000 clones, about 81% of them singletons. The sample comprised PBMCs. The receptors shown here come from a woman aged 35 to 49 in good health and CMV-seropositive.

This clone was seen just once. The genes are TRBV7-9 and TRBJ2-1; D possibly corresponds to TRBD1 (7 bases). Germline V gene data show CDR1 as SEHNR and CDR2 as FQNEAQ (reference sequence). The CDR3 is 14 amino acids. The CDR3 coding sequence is TGTGCGATTACAGGGGAGGACCCCTACGGCGAGCAGTTCTTC. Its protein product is CAITGEDPYGEQFF.

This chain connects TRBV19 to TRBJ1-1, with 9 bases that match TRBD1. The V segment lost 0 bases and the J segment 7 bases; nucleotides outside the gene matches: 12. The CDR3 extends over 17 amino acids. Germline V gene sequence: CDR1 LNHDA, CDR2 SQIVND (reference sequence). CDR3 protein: CASSIDLGGTGSIEAFF. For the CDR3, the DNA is TGTGCCAGTAGTATAGATCTTGGTGGGACAGGGTCGATTGAAGCTTTCTTT.

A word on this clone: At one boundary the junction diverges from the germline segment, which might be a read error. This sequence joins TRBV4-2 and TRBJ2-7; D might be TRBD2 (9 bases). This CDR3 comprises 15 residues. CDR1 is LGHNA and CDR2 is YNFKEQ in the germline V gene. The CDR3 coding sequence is TGTGCCGGCAGCCAAGCGGGGGGACAGGCCTACGAGCAGTACTTC. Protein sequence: CAGSQAGGQAYEQYF.

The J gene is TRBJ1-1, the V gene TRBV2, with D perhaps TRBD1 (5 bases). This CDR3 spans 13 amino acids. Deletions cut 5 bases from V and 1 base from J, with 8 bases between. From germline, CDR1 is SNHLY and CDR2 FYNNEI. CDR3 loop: CASSRQKNTEAFF. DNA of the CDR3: TGTGCCAGCAGTAGACAGAAGAACACTGAAGCTTTCTTT.

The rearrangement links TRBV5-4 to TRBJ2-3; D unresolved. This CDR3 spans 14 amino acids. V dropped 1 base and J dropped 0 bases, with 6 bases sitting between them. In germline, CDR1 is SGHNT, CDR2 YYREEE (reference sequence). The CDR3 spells CASSLSQSTDTQYF. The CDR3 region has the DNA TGTGCCAGCAGCTTGTCACAGAGCACAGATACGCAGTATTTT.

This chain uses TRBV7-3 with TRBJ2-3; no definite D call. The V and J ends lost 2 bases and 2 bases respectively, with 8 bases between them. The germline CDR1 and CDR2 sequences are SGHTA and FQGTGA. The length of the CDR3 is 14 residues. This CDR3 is CASSLFRNTDTQYF. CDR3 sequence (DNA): TGTGCCAGCAGCTTATTCAGGAACACAGATACGCAGTATTTT. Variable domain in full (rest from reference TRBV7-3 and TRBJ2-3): GAGVSQTPSNKVTEKGKYVELRCDPISGHTALYWYRQSLGQGPEFLIYFQGTGAADDSGLPNDRFFAVRPEGSVSTLKIQRTERGDSAVYLCASSLFRNTDTQYFGPGTRLTVL.

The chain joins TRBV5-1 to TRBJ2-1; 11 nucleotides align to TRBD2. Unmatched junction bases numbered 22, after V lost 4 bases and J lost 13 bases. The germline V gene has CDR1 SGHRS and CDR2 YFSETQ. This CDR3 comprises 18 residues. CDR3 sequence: CASSGQGLGLAGRPDQFF. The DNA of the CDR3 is TGCGCCAGCAGCGGGCAGGGGCTTGGACTAGCGGGCCGCCCCGACCAGTTCTTC.

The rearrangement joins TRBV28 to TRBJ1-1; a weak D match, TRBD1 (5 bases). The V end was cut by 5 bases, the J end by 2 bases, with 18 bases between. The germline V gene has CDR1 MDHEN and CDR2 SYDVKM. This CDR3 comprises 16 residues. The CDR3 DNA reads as TGTGCCAGCAGTGTCGGAGGAGGGGTAGGAAACACTGAAGCTTTCTTT. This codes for CASSVGGGVGNTEAFF.

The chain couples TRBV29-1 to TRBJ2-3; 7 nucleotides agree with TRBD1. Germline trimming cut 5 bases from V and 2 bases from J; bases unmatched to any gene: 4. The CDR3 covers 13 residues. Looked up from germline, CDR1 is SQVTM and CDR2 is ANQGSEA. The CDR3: CSVMDRYTDTQYF. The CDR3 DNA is TGCAGCGTTATGGACAGGTACACAGATACGCAGTATTTT.

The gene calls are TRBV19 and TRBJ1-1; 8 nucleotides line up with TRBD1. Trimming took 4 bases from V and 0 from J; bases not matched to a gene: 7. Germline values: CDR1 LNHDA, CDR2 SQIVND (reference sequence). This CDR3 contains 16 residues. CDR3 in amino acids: CASSTGDRRMNTEAFF. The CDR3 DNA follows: TGTGCCAGTAGTACTGGGGACAGGCGAATGAACACTGAAGCTTTCTTT. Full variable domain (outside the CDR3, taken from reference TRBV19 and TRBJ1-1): DGGITQSPKYLFRKEGQNVTLSCEQNLNHDAMYWYRQDPGQGLRLIYYSQIVNDFQKGDIAEGYSVSREKKESFPLTVTSAQKNPTAFYLCASSTGDRRMNTEAFFGQGTRLTVV.

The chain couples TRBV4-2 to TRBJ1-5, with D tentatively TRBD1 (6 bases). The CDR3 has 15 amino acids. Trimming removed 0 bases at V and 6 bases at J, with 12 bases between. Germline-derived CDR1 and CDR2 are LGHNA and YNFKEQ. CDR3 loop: CASSQEGGASQPQHF. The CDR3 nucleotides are TGTGCCAGCAGCCAAGAGGGGGGGGCGTCTCAGCCCCAGCATTTT.

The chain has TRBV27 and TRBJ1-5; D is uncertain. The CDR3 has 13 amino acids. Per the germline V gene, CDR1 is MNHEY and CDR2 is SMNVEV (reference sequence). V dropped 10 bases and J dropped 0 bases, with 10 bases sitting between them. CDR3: CATRHLSNQPQHF. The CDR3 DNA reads TGTGCCACCAGACATCTTAGCAATCAGCCCCAGCATTTT.

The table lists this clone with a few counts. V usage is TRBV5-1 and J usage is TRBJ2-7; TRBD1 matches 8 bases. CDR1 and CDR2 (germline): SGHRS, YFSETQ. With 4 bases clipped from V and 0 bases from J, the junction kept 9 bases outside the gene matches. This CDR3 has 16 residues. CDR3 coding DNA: TGCGCCAGCAGCGGGGTGACAGGGGTGCTCTCCTACGAGCAGTACTTC. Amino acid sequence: CASSGVTGVLSYEQYF.

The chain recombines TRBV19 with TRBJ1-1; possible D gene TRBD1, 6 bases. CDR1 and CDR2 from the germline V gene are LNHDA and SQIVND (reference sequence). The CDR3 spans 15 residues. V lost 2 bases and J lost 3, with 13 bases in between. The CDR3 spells CASSIIVGGHTEAFF. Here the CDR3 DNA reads TGTGCCAGTAGTATAATTGTGGGGGGGCACACTGAAGCTTTCTTT.

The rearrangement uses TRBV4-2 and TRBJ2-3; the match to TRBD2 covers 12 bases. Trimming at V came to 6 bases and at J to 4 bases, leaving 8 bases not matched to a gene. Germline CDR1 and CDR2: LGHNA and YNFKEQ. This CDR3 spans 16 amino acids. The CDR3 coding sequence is TGTGCCAGCAGGGCTAGCGGGGGGGCCCGCGCAGATACGCAGTATTTT. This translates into CASRASGGARADTQYF.

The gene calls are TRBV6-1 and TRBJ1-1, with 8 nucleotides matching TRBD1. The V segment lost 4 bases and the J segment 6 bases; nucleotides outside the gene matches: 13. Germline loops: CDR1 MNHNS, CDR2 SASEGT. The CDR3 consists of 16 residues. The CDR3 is CASSAGRAGGFAEAFF. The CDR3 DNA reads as TGTGCCAGCAGTGCCGGTCGGGCAGGGGGCTTCGCTGAAGCTTTCTTT.

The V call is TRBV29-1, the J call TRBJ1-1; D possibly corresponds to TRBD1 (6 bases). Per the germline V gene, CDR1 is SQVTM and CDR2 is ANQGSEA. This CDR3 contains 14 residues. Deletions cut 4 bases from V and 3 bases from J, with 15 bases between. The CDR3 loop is CSVVLGAGDTEAFF. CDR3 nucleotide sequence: TGCAGCGTTGTTCTGGGGGCGGGTGACACTGAAGCTTTCTTT. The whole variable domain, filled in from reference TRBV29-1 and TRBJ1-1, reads SAVISQKPSRDICQRGTSLTIQCQVDSQVTMMFWYRQQPGQSLTLIATANQGSEATYESGFVIDKFPISRPNLTFSTLTVSNMSPEDSSIYLCSVVLGAGDTEAFFGQGTRLTVV.

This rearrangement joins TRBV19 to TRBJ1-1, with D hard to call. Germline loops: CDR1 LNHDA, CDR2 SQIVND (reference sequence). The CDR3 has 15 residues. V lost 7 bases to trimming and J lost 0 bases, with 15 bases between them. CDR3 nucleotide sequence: TGTGCCAGTATAGAGTCGGCGGTGATGAACACTGAAGCTTTCTTT. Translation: CASIESAVMNTEAFF.

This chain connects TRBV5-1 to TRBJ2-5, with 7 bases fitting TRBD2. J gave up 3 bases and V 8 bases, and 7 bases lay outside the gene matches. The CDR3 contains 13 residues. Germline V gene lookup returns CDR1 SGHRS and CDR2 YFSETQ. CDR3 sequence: CASYVGGEETQYF. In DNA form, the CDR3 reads TGCGCCAGTTACGTGGGGGGGGAAGAGACCCAGTACTTC.

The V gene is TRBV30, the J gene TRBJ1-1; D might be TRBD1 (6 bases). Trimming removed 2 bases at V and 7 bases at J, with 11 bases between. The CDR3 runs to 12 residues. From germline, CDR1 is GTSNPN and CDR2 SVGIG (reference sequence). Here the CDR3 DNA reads TGTGCCTGGAGTTCTCAGGGGCTTGAAGCTTTCTTT. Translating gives CAWSSQGLEAFF.

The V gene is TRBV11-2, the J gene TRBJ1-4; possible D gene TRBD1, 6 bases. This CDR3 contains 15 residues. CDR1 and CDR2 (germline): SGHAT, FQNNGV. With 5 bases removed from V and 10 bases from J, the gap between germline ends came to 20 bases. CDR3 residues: CASSRRPDPGAKLFF. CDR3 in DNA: TGTGCCAGCAGCCGCCGACCCGACCCAGGGGCAAAACTGTTTTTT.

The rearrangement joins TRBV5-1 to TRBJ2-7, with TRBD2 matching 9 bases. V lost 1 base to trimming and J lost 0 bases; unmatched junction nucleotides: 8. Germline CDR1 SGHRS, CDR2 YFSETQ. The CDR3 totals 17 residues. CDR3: CASSLPSGVSSSYEQYF. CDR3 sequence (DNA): TGCGCCAGCAGCTTGCCTAGCGGGGTCTCTAGCTCCTACGAGCAGTACTTC.